The 29 T cell receptor beta chains presented below share a single source sample, sequenced in a study of T-cell reconstitution after alpha-beta-depleted transplantation in children. Unique molecular identifiers tagged the TCRbeta library. One entry per CDR3 protein, called by TCRdb with MiXCR from the PCR reads. The table has some 830,000 distinct CDR3 sequences, roughly 15% seen once. The specimen was PBMCs, mostly from graft donor cells, collected 360 days after TCRalphabeta/CD19-depleted stem cell transplant. These receptors all stem from a male patient younger than 18 who had a stem cell transplant for acute lymphoblastic leukemia, so the T cells may come from the graft donor.

Only a few counts were recorded for this clonotype. The chain couples TRBV14 to TRBJ2-3; TRBD2 agrees at 9 bases. CDR1 is SGHDN, CDR2 FVKESK, per germline. J gave up 5 bases and V 3 bases, and 12 bases lay outside the gene matches. The CDR3 has 17 residues. For the CDR3, the DNA is TGTGCCAGCAGCCAGGAACCGGGACTAGCAATCGGAGATACGCAGTATTTT. Protein sequence: CASSQEPGLAIGDTQYF.

This clonotype was seen many times. The chain employs TRBV6-1 and TRBJ1-2; the D is unclear. CDR3 length: 15 amino acids. Germline V gene sequence: CDR1 MNHNS, CDR2 SASEGT. The ends were cut back, 7 bases at V and 6 bases at J, with 21 bases in the middle. The CDR3 is CASTMARNHFHGYTF. CDR3 sequence (DNA): TGTGCCAGCACCATGGCCCGGAACCACTTCCATGGCTACACCTTC.

This clonotype came up a few times. The DNA of the CDR3 is TGTGCCAGCAGCTTGCTAACTGCGGGGCCCTACGAGCAGTACTTC. Its protein is CASSLLTAGPYEQYF. This chain uses TRBV5-6 with TRBJ2-7; TRBD2 might be the D (6 bases). V was shortened by 1 base and J by 2 bases, with 13 bases between the two germline ends. The germline V gene has CDR1 SGHDT and CDR2 YYEEEE. This CDR3 contains 15 residues.

The J gene is TRBJ2-2, the V gene TRBV4-2; TRBD2 is a possible D gene (6 bases). Germline values: CDR1 LGHNA, CDR2 YNFKEQ. V was clipped by 4 bases and J by 5 bases, with 17 bases between them. This CDR3 comprises 16 residues. DNA for the CDR3: TGTGCCAGCAGCCCGCCGACTAGAGATGGGACCGGGGAGCTGTTTTTT. It specifies CASSPPTRDGTGELFF.

The sample holds a few counts of this clonotype. The chain couples TRBV25-1 to TRBJ2-1, with TRBD2 matching over 12 bases. The CDR3 is made up of 19 amino acids. From germline, CDR1 is MGHDK and CDR2 SYGVNS. J lost 8 bases, V lost 8 bases, and 22 bases had no gene match. The chain's CDR3 is CASYSRGGLLAGGRDEQFF. The DNA of the CDR3 is TGTGCCAGCTACTCCCGCGGGGGACTACTAGCGGGAGGAAGGGATGAGCAGTTCTTC. The full variable domain, rest sourced from reference TRBV25-1 and TRBJ2-1, is EADIYQTPRYLVIGTGKKITLECSQTMGHDKMYWYQQDPGMELHLIHYSYGVNSTEKGDLSSESTVSRIRTEHFPLTLESARPSHTSQYLCASYSRGGLLAGGRDEQFFGPGTRLTVL.

This clonotype was counted a few times. The chain employs TRBV20-1 and TRBJ2-2; 7 nucleotides align to TRBD1. Germline V gives CDR1 DFQATT, CDR2 SNEGSKA (reference sequence). After removal of 5 bases from V and 1 base from J, the junction contained 7 bases not matched to a gene. This CDR3 has 15 residues. The CDR3 here is CSAPRTGVNTGELFF. Written as DNA, the CDR3 is TGCAGTGCTCCTCGGACAGGAGTGAACACCGGGGAGCTGTTTTTT.

About this clonotype: No DNA is shown, since the ends of the CDR3 on it are uncertain; the CDR3 is the one TCRdb lists. The chain joins TRBV6-1 to TRBJ2-7; whether TRBD1, the table's D call, matches the DNA was not checked. CDR1 MNHNS and CDR2 SASEGT come from the germline V gene. The CDR3 length is 14 residues, termini included. The CDR3 sequence: CASTSGQGSYEQYF.

The chain links TRBV15 to TRBJ2-2, with unresolved D. This CDR3 comprises 17 residues. Germline V gives CDR1 LNHNV, CDR2 YYDKDF (reference sequence). Between the trimmed V and J ends, which lost 0 bases and 4 bases, there was a span of 15 bases. CDR3 protein: CATSRDQYSQLTGELFF. CDR3 bases: TGTGCCACCAGCAGAGATCAATATAGTCAGCTCACCGGGGAGCTGTTTTTT.

This chain connects TRBV5-1 to TRBJ2-7, with TRBD2 matching 9 bases. The CDR3 length is 18 residues. V dropped 0 bases and J dropped 6; count of bases not matched to a gene: 16. Germline V gene data show CDR1 as SGHRS and CDR2 as YFSETQ. For the CDR3, the DNA is TGCGCCAGCAGCTTGGCCGTGCACATAGCGGGAGTTCCCCTCGAGCAGTACTTC. Translation gives CASSLAVHIAGVPLEQYF.

This chain connects TRBV15 to TRBJ2-2; D is perhaps TRBD1 (5 bases). CDR1 is LNHNV, CDR2 YYDKDF, per germline (reference sequence). The CDR3 spans 15 residues. Trimming shortened V by 0 bases and J by 6 bases, and 11 bases separated the two germline ends. The CDR3 is CATSRDPRASGELFF. CDR3 sequence (DNA): TGTGCCACCAGCAGAGATCCCAGGGCTTCCGGGGAGCTGTTTTTT.

This chain connects TRBV7-6 to TRBJ2-3, with D possibly being TRBD2 (6 bases). V was shortened by 8 bases and J by 5 bases, with 20 bases between the two germline ends. Germline CDR1 and CDR2: SGHVS and FNYEAQ. This CDR3 has 15 residues. This CDR3 is CASSGTPTRGDTQYF. CDR3 bases: TGTGCCAGCTCCGGGACTCCAACTCGGGGAGATACGCAGTATTTT. The full variable domain, completed using reference TRBV7-6 and TRBJ2-3, is GAGVSQSPRYKVTKRGQDVALRCDPISGHVSLYWYRQALGQGPEFLTYFNYEAQQDKSGLPNDRFSAERPEGSISTLTIQRTEQRDSAMYRCASSGTPTRGDTQYFGPGTRLTVL.

The CDR3 is CASSVNNGAYEQYF. CDR3 DNA sequence: TGTGCCAGTAGTGTCAACAACGGAGCCTACGAGCAGTACTTC. This sequence joins TRBV19 and TRBJ2-7; D call uncertain. V dropped 5 bases and J dropped 2 bases, with 13 bases sitting between them. This CDR3 spans 14 amino acids. CDR1 and CDR2 (germline): LNHDA, SQIVND (reference sequence).

The V gene is TRBV18, the J gene TRBJ2-1, with 8 bases lining up with TRBD2. With 3 bases clipped from V and 5 bases from J, the junction kept 12 bases outside the gene matches. This CDR3 region has 17 residues. Germline assignment: CDR1 KGHSH and CDR2 LQKENI. The CDR3 sequence is CASSPPISSGQHNEQFF. CDR3 bases: TGTGCCAGCTCACCGCCAATCTCTAGCGGGCAACACAATGAGCAGTTCTTC.

This clonotype was counted only a few times. This rearrangement joins TRBV5-1 to TRBJ2-3; no firm D call. The CDR3 totals 10 residues. Trimming shortened V by 6 bases and J by 8 bases, and 7 bases separated the two germline ends. Germline CDR1 is SGHRS and CDR2 is YFSETQ. The CDR3 bases are TGCGCCAGCAAGCCACCTACGCAGTATTTT. As protein: CASKPPTQYF.

V usage is TRBV5-1 and J usage is TRBJ2-1; the D gene is possibly TRBD1 (6 bases). Between the trimmed V and J ends, which lost 2 bases and 2 bases, there was a span of 14 bases. This CDR3 has 16 residues. Germline CDR1 SGHRS, CDR2 YFSETQ. This chain's CDR3 is CASSLNREITYNEQFF. CDR3 bases: TGCGCCAGCAGCTTAAACAGGGAAATTACCTACAATGAGCAGTTCTTC.

This chain uses TRBV7-9 with TRBJ1-2; 8 positions match TRBD1. The CDR3 has 14 residues. Germline V gene data show CDR1 as SEHNR and CDR2 as FQNEAQ (reference sequence). The V gene end was trimmed by 5 bases and the J gene end by 7 bases; junction bases not matched to a gene: 9. The CDR3 region is CASSADRGRSGYTF. DNA for the CDR3: TGTGCCAGCAGCGCTGACAGGGGAAGAAGTGGCTACACCTTC. The complete variable domain, with remaining parts taken from reference TRBV7-9 and TRBJ1-2, reads DTGVSQNPRHKITKRGQNVTFRCDPISEHNRLYWYRQTLGQGPEFLTYFQNEAQLEKSRLLSDRFSAERPKGSFSTLEIQRTEQGDSAMYLCASSADRGRSGYTFGSGTRLTVV.

The V gene is TRBV6-5, the J gene TRBJ1-4; D call uncertain. Germline CDR1 and CDR2: MNHEY and SVGAGI. The CDR3 contains 15 residues. Trimming took off 2 bases at V and 0 bases at J, with 7 bases between the two ends. The chain's CDR3 is CASSYDLATNEKLFF. DNA for the CDR3: TGTGCCAGCAGTTACGATCTTGCAACTAATGAAAAACTGTTTTTT.

This clonotype was counted only a few times. This chain joins TRBV10-3 and TRBJ2-5; D is perhaps TRBD1 or TRBD2 (7 bases each). The germline V gene has CDR1 ENHRY and CDR2 SYGVKD. The CDR3 loop spans 17 amino acids. V was trimmed by 3 bases and J by 2 bases, leaving 19 bases between them. CDR3 amino acids: CAISENFRGGGQETQYF. DNA for the CDR3: TGTGCCATCAGTGAAAATTTCAGGGGGGGTGGACAAGAGACCCAGTACTTC.

This clonotype was recorded at least ten times. J is TRBJ2-7 and V is TRBV20-1, with D tentatively TRBD1 or TRBD2 (6 bases each). The V gene's germline CDR1 is DFQATT and CDR2 SNEGSKA (reference sequence). The ends were cut back, 3 bases at V and 0 bases at J, with 18 bases in the middle. The CDR3 is 16 residues long. CDR3 region: CSASRIGGPSSYEQYF. CDR3 sequence (DNA): TGCAGTGCTAGCCGGATCGGGGGCCCTTCCTCCTACGAGCAGTACTTC.

This clonotype was recorded at least ten times. CDR3 in amino acids: CSGGQGIRGEQFF. The CDR3 region has the DNA TGCAGCGGGGGACAGGGAATAAGGGGTGAGCAGTTCTTC. The chain recombines TRBV29-1 with TRBJ2-1, with 9 bases that match TRBD1. The CDR3 has 13 residues. With 7 bases clipped from V and 9 bases from J, the junction kept 10 bases outside the gene matches. Germline V gives CDR1 SQVTM, CDR2 ANQGSEA.

The gene calls are TRBV12-3 or TRBV12-4 and TRBJ2-7; the match to TRBD1 covers 7 bases. The V gene end was trimmed by 4 bases and the J gene end by 6 bases; junction bases not matched to a gene: 6. This CDR3 comprises 13 residues. This CDR3 is CASSSTGQVEQYF. The CDR3 DNA reads TGTGCCAGCAGTTCGACTGGACAGGTCGAGCAGTACTTC.

This clonotype has just a few counts. The rearrangement links TRBV27 to TRBJ1-1, with a possible D match to TRBD1 (5 bases). This CDR3 has 14 residues. Germline V lookup: CDR1 MNHEY, CDR2 SMNVEV (reference sequence). V gave up 1 base and J gave up 7 bases, with 13 bases separating them. CDR3 in DNA: TGTGCCAGCAGTTTATATCGGACAACGATTGAAGCTTTCTTT. Its protein product is CASSLYRTTIEAFF.

In its sample, this clonotype was seen once. The chain uses TRBV24-1 and TRBJ2-4, with D tentatively TRBD2 (5 bases). Germline assignment: CDR1 KGHDR and CDR2 SFDVKD. CDR3 size: 17 residues. V shed 3 bases and J shed 0 bases, with 14 bases lying between them. CDR3 residues: CATSDPQLGLAKNIQYF. The CDR3 coding sequence is TGTGCCACCAGTGATCCCCAACTAGGACTAGCCAAAAACATTCAGTACTTC.

This clonotype was counted only a few times. This chain joins TRBV7-2 and TRBJ2-7, with no clear D. CDR1 is SGHTA and CDR2 is FQGNSA in the germline V gene. CDR3 length: 14 residues. Between the trimmed V and J ends, which lost 2 bases and 0 bases, there was a span of 8 bases. The CDR3 DNA is TGTGCCAGCAGCTTAAGTTCGGACTCCTACGAGCAGTACTTC. Its translation: CASSLSSDSYEQYF. Full variable domain (missing parts from reference TRBV7-2 and TRBJ2-7): GAGVSQSPSNKVTEKGKDVELRCDPISGHTALYWYRQSLGQGLEFLIYFQGNSAPDKSGLPSDRFSAERTGGSVSTLTIQRTQQEDSAVYLCASSLSSDSYEQYFGPGTRLTVT.

The genes are TRBV20-1 and TRBJ1-5, with D unresolved. The CDR3 is 15 amino acids. Germline lookup yields CDR1 DFQATT and CDR2 SNEGSKA (reference sequence). Trimming cost V 1 base and J 1 base, with 11 bases left between them. CDR3 sequence reads: CSARGEGGSNQPQHF. The CDR3 bases are TGCAGTGCTAGAGGGGAGGGAGGGAGCAATCAGCCCCAGCATTTT.

The gene calls are TRBV20-1 and TRBJ2-5; D may correspond to TRBD1 or TRBD2 (5 bases each). Germline CDR1 DFQATT, CDR2 SNEGSKA (reference sequence). Trimming removed 7 bases from V and 0 bases from J, with 18 bases in between. The CDR3 extends over 15 amino acids. The CDR3 here is CSVTAGTLYQETQYF. The CDR3 DNA is TGCAGTGTTACGGCCGGGACCCTGTACCAAGAGACCCAGTACTTC.

In its sample, this clonotype was seen a few times. The rearrangement links TRBV24-1 to TRBJ2-5; D is unresolved. Germline CDR1 reads KGHDR; CDR2 reads SFDVKD. Between the trimmed V and J ends, which lost 1 base and 7 bases, there was a span of 9 bases. The CDR3 length is 13 residues. The CDR3 DNA reads TGTGCCACCAGTGATTTCCCCGGTCGGACCCAGTACTTC. It specifies CATSDFPGRTQYF.

The V call is TRBV5-1, the J call TRBJ2-3; the match to TRBD1 covers 12 bases. This CDR3 has 16 amino acids. V lost 4 bases, J lost 2 bases, and 5 bases stayed unmatched. CDR1 is SGHRS, CDR2 YFSETQ, per germline. CDR3 sequence (DNA): TGCGCCAGCAGCCTCCAGGGACAGGGGGCCACAGATACGCAGTATTTT. This codes for CASSLQGQGATDTQYF.

In its sample, this clonotype was seen a few times. This chain uses TRBV15 with TRBJ2-7; TRBD2 agrees at 7 bases. Per the germline V gene, CDR1 is LNHNV and CDR2 is YYDKDF (reference sequence). The CDR3 spans 14 residues. With V trimmed by 5 bases and J by 8 bases, 12 bases remained unmatched. CDR3 protein: CATSLGPLGGKQYF. In DNA, the CDR3 is TGTGCCACCAGCTTGGGACCCTTGGGGGGGAAGCAGTACTTC. Full variable domain (remainder filled in from reference TRBV15 and TRBJ2-7): DAMVIQNPRYQVTQFGKPVTLSCSQTLNHNVMYWYQQKSSQAPKLLFHYYDKDFNNEADTPDNFQSRRPNTSFCFLDIRSPGLGDTAMYLCATSLGPLGGKQYFGPGTRLTVT.